Each of the 26 T cell receptor beta chains below was sequenced from the same sample in a study of blood T cell repertoires in COVID-19. Profiled with immunoSEQ multiplex PCR; TCRdb holds only in-frame clones, not every one. The sample holds about 230,000 clones, approximately 84% seen once. Sequencing used peripheral blood. The source of these receptors is a man aged 50 or older with COVID-19, enrolled during active disease.

V and J are TRBV7-9 and TRBJ2-5, with unresolved D. Per germline, CDR1 SEHNR and CDR2 FQNEAQ (reference sequence). V was shortened by 2 bases and J by 5 bases, with 6 bases between the two germline ends. The CDR3 extends over 12 amino acids. The CDR3 protein is CASSLLLETQYF. CDR3 DNA: TGTGCCAGCAGCTTACTCCTTGAGACCCAGTACTTC.

The V gene is TRBV5-1, the J gene TRBJ1-2, with 7 bases lining up with TRBD1. V was clipped by 0 bases and J by 4 bases; unmatched bases: 3. This CDR3 contains 14 residues. Germline V gene lookup returns CDR1 SGHRS and CDR2 YFSETQ. The CDR3 sequence is CASSLVDRVYGYTF. The DNA of the CDR3 is TGCGCCAGCAGCTTGGTTGACAGGGTCTATGGCTACACCTTC.

A single count supports this clone. The chain links TRBV27 to TRBJ2-3; possible D gene TRBD2, 5 bases. The V end lost 2 bases, the J end lost 2 bases, and 14 bases lay between the germline ends. The CDR3 covers 16 residues. CDR1 MNHEY and CDR2 SMNVEV come from the germline V gene (reference sequence). DNA for the CDR3: TGTGCCAGCAGTTTAAGAGCGAGCGGACCCACAGATACGCAGTATTTT. Residues: CASSLRASGPTDTQYF.

V usage is TRBV9 and J usage is TRBJ2-7; D unclear. From germline, CDR1 is SGDLS and CDR2 YYNGEE. Trimming cost V 2 bases and J 6 bases, with 12 bases left between them. The CDR3 contains 13 residues. This chain's CDR3 is CASSVTLGGEQYF. The CDR3 DNA reads as TGTGCCAGCAGCGTTACCCTTGGCGGCGAGCAGTACTTC.

V usage is TRBV4-1 and J usage is TRBJ2-7; D not resolved. Trimming left V 4 bases short and J 1 base short, with 11 bases between. The CDR3 covers 14 residues. Germline loops: CDR1 MGHRA, CDR2 YSYEKL. The CDR3, as DNA: TGCGCCAGCAGCCTCGAGGTGAATTCCTACGAGCAGTACTTC. Protein sequence: CASSLEVNSYEQYF.

The chain couples TRBV11-2 to TRBJ2-2; no definite D call. V lost 5 bases, J lost 1 base, and 11 bases lay in between. Germline CDR1 SGHAT, CDR2 FQNNGV. The CDR3 length is 15 residues. CDR3 sequence reads: CASSPWRGNTGELFF. The CDR3 DNA reads as TGTGCCAGCAGCCCCTGGCGAGGGAACACCGGGGAGCTGTTTTTT.

V and J are TRBV11-1 and TRBJ2-1; 8 positions agree with TRBD2. This CDR3 has 15 residues. With 1 base clipped from V and 4 bases from J, the junction kept 3 bases outside the gene matches. CDR1 and CDR2 (germline): SGHAT, FQDESV (reference sequence). The CDR3 DNA follows: TGTGCCAGCAGCTTAGGAACTAGCGGTTACAATGAGCAGTTCTTC. Translated, it gives CASSLGTSGYNEQFF.

V and J are TRBV5-1 and TRBJ2-3, with D possibly matching TRBD2 (7 bases). V was clipped by 1 base and J by 2 bases, with 11 bases between them. The CDR3 totals 15 residues. Germline V gives CDR1 SGHRS, CDR2 YFSETQ. The chain's CDR3 is CASSLRGAHTDTQYF. CDR3 in DNA: TGCGCCAGCAGCTTGCGGGGGGCTCACACAGATACGCAGTATTTT.

The chain combines TRBV28 with TRBJ1-2; 8 bases map to TRBD1. This CDR3 has 13 amino acids. The germline gives CDR1 MDHEN, CDR2 SYDVKM. J lost 6 bases, V lost 6 bases, and 6 bases had no gene match. The CDR3 bases are TGTGCCAGCAGACAGGGGGGGCAGGATGGCTACACCTTC. As protein: CASRQGGQDGYTF.

The rearrangement uses TRBV10-2 and TRBJ2-5, with 11 nucleotides matching TRBD2. V trimming: 4 bases; J trimming: 5 bases; junction bases outside the gene matches: 12. The CDR3 is 17 residues long. CDR1 is WSHSY and CDR2 is SAAADI in the germline V gene. CDR3 loop: CASSGKDGGLAGETQYF. DNA of the CDR3: TGCGCCAGCAGTGGAAAGGATGGAGGACTAGCGGGTGAGACCCAGTACTTC.

The chain combines TRBV3-1 (or the pseudogene TRBV3-2) with TRBJ2-1, with D hard to call. The CDR3 loop spans 15 amino acids. Trimming took off 5 bases at V and 2 bases at J, with 13 bases between the two ends. Germline values: CDR1 LGHDT, CDR2 YNNKEL (reference sequence). This chain's CDR3 is CASSARIDTYNEQFF. Written as DNA, the CDR3 is TGTGCCAGCAGCGCAAGAATCGACACCTACAATGAGCAGTTCTTC.

The chain employs TRBV25-1 and TRBJ2-1, with 11 bases matching TRBD2. In germline, CDR1 is MGHDK, CDR2 SYGVNS. This CDR3 spans 15 amino acids. Trimming removed 7 bases from V and 2 bases from J; junction bases left unmatched: 4. The CDR3, as DNA: TGTGCCAGCAATAGCGGGAGGGCTCCCTACAATGAGCAGTTCTTC. It yields the protein CASNSGRAPYNEQFF.

V is TRBV7-9 and J is TRBJ2-7; no definite D call. Trimming removed 5 bases at V and 1 base at J, with 9 bases between. Germline values: CDR1 SEHNR, CDR2 FQNEAQ (reference sequence). The CDR3 contains 13 residues. CDR3 in DNA: TGTGCCAGCAGCCTCTCGGAGTCCTACGAGCAGTACTTC. It encodes CASSLSESYEQYF. The entire variable domain, with the rest obtained from reference TRBV7-9 and TRBJ2-7, is as follows: DTGVSQNPRHKITKRGQNVTFRCDPISEHNRLYWYRQTLGQGPEFLTYFQNEAQLEKSRLLSDRFSAERPKGSFSTLEIQRTEQGDSAMYLCASSLSESYEQYFGPGTRLTVT.

The chain couples TRBV11-2 to TRBJ1-1; D is perhaps TRBD1 (5 bases). CDR1 and CDR2 from the germline V gene are SGHAT and FQNNGV. The CDR3 runs 16 residues. The V and J ends lost 5 bases and 4 bases respectively, with 20 bases between them. CDR3 bases: TGTGCCAGCAGCCCCGCCCAAGGGTTAAGGGGCACTGAAGCTTTCTTT. As protein: CASSPAQGLRGTEAFF.

V usage is TRBV28 and J usage is TRBJ2-7, with 9 bases aligning to TRBD1. The CDR3 is made up of 13 amino acids. The V gene's germline CDR1 is MDHEN and CDR2 SYDVKM. V lost 5 bases to trimming and J lost 5 bases; unmatched junction nucleotides: 4. The CDR3 sequence is CASSRGQGNEQYF. CDR3 nucleotides: TGTGCCAGCAGTCGGGGACAGGGCAACGAGCAGTACTTC.

The rearrangement links TRBV18 to TRBJ2-7, with 7 bases identical to TRBD2. The CDR3 runs to 15 residues. Germline V CDR1 and CDR2: KGHSH, LQKENI. V shed 2 bases, J shed 0 bases, and the junction held 4 bases outside the gene matches. CDR3 sequence (DNA): TGTGCCAGCTCACCAAATAGCGGGTTCTCCTACGAGCAGTACTTC. As protein: CASSPNSGFSYEQYF.

The chain links TRBV12-3 or TRBV12-4 to TRBJ2-3; 8 bases align to TRBD2. The CDR3 loop spans 11 amino acids. V lost 9 bases and J lost 8; bases outside the gene matches: 4. This CDR3 reads CASQAGVTQYF. DNA of the CDR3: TGTGCCAGTCAAGCGGGAGTTACGCAGTATTTT.

A single count supports this clone. The chain joins TRBV9 to TRBJ2-7; 8 nucleotides align to TRBD1. This CDR3 contains 15 residues. The germline V gene encodes CDR1 SGDLS and CDR2 YYNGEE. The J segment lost 5 bases and the V segment lost 4 bases, leaving 11 bases of the junction unmatched. The CDR3 sequence: CASSLGQGGWDEQYF. DNA for the CDR3: TGTGCCAGCAGCTTAGGACAGGGTGGCTGGGACGAGCAGTACTTC.

The rearrangement uses TRBV3-1 (or the pseudogene TRBV3-2) and TRBJ1-5; D uncertain. Looked up from germline, CDR1 is LGHDT and CDR2 is YNNKEL (reference sequence). V lost 4 bases and J 4 bases, leaving 14 bases between the germline ends. This CDR3 has 15 residues. This CDR3 is CASSPSLGENQPQHF. In DNA, the CDR3 is TGTGCCAGCAGCCCCTCCCTTGGGGAGAATCAGCCCCAGCATTTT.

This clone appeared once. V and J are TRBV10-3 and TRBJ2-7; D is unclear. Germline CDR1 reads ENHRY; CDR2 reads SYGVKD. The CDR3 spans 11 residues. Trimming left V 3 bases short and J 7 bases short, with 7 bases between. The CDR3 loop is CAISEAREQYF. CDR3 in DNA: TGTGCCATCAGTGAAGCCCGGGAGCAGTACTTC.

The rearrangement uses TRBV5-8 and TRBJ1-2, with D possibly matching TRBD1 (5 bases). Germline assignment: CDR1 SGHTS and CDR2 YDEGEE. Trimming removed 7 bases from V and 5 bases from J, with 9 bases in between. This CDR3 is built from 11 residues. In DNA, the CDR3 is TGTGCCAGCGGCAGGGTATATGGCTACACCTTC. Translating it yields CASGRVYGYTF. Full variable domain (remainder filled in from reference TRBV5-8 and TRBJ1-2): EAGVTQSPTHLIKTRGQQATLRCSPISGHTSVYWYQQALGLGLQFLLWYDEGEERNRGNFPPRFSGRQFPNYSSELNVNALELEDSALYLCASGRVYGYTFGSGTRLTVV.

The chain joins TRBV6-5 to TRBJ1-6, with 8 bases matching TRBD1. Trimming took 8 bases from V and 4 from J; bases not matched to a gene: 4. The CDR3 runs to 14 residues. Germline CDR1 MNHEY, CDR2 SVGAGI. The CDR3 protein is CASSGQEYNSPLHF. The CDR3 DNA is TGTGCCAGCTCGGGACAGGAGTATAATTCACCCCTCCACTTT.

The rearrangement joins TRBV21-1 to TRBJ2-3; the table's D call of TRBD1 was not tested on the DNA. TRBV21-1 is reported as a pseudogene. The CDR3 covers 22 residues. The CDR3 is CASSKDHRASDLGASSADTQYF. The CDR3 DNA reads TGTGCCAGCAGCAAAGACCACAGGGCGAGCGATCTGGGAGCCTCGTCGGCAGATACGCAGTATTTT.

The rearrangement joins TRBV12-3 or TRBV12-4 to TRBJ2-3, with D unresolved. V gave up 2 bases and J gave up 5 bases, with 2 bases separating them. The CDR3 sequence is 11 residues long. The CDR3 spells CASSLRDTQYF. CDR3 DNA: TGTGCCAGCAGTTTACGAGATACGCAGTATTTT.

The rearrangement links TRBV12-3 or TRBV12-4 to TRBJ1-5, with D maybe TRBD1 (6 bases). Trimming stripped 3 bases from V and 6 bases from J, with 9 bases between. This CDR3 has 13 residues. The CDR3 sequence is CASSFAGVQPQHF. In DNA, the CDR3 is TGTGCCAGCAGTTTTGCAGGGGTTCAGCCCCAGCATTTT.

This chain uses TRBV15 with TRBJ1-5; D is unresolved. The CDR3 consists of 14 residues. Trimming removed 6 bases at V and 0 bases at J, with 9 bases between. Per the germline V gene, CDR1 is LNHNV and CDR2 is YYDKDF (reference sequence). The CDR3 loop is CATSTEYSNQPQHF. The CDR3 DNA is TGTGCCACCAGTACAGAATATAGCAATCAGCCCCAGCATTTT.